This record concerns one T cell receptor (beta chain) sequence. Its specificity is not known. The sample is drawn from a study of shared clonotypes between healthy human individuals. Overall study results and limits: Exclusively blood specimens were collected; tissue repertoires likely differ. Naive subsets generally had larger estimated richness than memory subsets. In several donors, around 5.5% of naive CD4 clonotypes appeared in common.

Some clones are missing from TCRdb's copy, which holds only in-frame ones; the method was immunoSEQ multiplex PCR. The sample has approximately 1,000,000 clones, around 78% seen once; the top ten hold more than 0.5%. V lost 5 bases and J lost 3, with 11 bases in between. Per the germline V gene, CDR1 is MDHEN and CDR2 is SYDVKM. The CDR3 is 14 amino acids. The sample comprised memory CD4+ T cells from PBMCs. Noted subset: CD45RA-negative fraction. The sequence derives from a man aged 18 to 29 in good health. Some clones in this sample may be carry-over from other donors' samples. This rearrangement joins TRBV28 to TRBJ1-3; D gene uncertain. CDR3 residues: CASSLTGVGNTIYF. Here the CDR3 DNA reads TGTGCCAGCAGTCTTACGGGAGTTGGAAACACCATATATTTT.